This T cell receptor (beta chain) is from a study of T cell responses to AZD1222 COVID-19 vaccine. Study-level findings and limits: Clonal diversity may have been underestimated, and the donors were mostly white British, with more females than males.

Details on this clone: Its antigen is unknown.

The germline V gene encodes CDR1 LGHNA and CDR2 YSLEER. The CDR3 has 14 amino acids. V lost 3 bases, J lost 8 bases, and 11 bases lay in between. The assay was immunoSEQ multiplex PCR, and TCRdb's table has in-frame clones only and misses some. The sample lists approximately 160,000 clones; 91% were seen once. This chain links TRBV4-3 with TRBJ1-6; weak D call: TRBD1 (6 bases). This TCR was sampled from an adult in good health. The input for sequencing was peripheral blood, taken on day 0 of AZD1222 vaccination. CDR3 loop: CASSQARGDSPLHF. The DNA for the CDR3 is TGCGCCAGCAGCCAGGCCAGGGGTGATTCACCCCTCCACTTT.